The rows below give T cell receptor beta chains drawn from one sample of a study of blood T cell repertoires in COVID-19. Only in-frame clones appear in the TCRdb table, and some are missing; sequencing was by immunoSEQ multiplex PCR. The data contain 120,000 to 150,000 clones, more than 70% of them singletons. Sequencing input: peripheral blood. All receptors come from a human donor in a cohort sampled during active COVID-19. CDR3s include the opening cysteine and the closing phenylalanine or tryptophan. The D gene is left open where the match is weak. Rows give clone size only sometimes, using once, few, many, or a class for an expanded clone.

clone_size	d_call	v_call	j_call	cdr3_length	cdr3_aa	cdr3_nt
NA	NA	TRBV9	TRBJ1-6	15	CASSPGQGLNSPLHF	TGTGCCAGCAGCCCAGGGCAGGGCCTGAATTCACCCCTCCACTTT
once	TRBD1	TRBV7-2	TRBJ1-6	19	CASSPQGALRMSDNSPLHF	TGTGCCAGCAGCCCCCAGGGGGCGCTTAGAATGTCGGATAATTCACCCCTCCACTTT
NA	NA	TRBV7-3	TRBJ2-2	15	CASSPDYANTGELFF	TGTGCCAGCAGCCCAGACTACGCGAACACCGGGGAGCTGTTTTTT
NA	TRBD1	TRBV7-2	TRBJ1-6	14	CASSRQDRFAPLHF	TGTGCCAGCAGCAGACAGGACAGGTTCGCACCCCTCCACTTT
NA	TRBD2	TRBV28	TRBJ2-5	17	CASKGLAGGNWGETQYF	TGTGCCAGCAAGGGACTAGCGGGGGGCAACTGGGGGGAGACCCAGTACTTC
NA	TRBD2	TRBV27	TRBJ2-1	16	CASSFSGGAIDNEQFF	TGTGCCAGCAGTTTTTCCGGGGGGGCTATAGACAATGAGCAGTTCTTC
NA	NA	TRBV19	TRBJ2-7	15	CASSKADSRSYEQYF	TGTGCCAGTAGTAAGGCAGACAGTCGGAGCTACGAGCAGTACTTC
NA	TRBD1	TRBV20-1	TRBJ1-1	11	CSPRDREGAFF	TGCAGTCCCCGGGACAGGGAGGGAGCTTTCTTT
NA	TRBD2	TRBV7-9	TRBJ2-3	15	CASSYSGRATDTQYF	TGTGCCAGCAGCTATAGCGGGAGGGCCACAGATACGCAGTATTTT
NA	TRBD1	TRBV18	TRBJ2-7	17	CASSPKRIDRVSYEQYF	TGTGCCAGCTCACCAAAACGGATTGACAGGGTTTCCTACGAGCAGTACTTC
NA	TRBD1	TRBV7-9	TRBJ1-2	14	CASSPRDRAAGYTF	TGTGCCAGCAGCCCAAGGGACAGGGCCGCTGGCTACACCTTC
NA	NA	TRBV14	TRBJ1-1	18	CASSSSLNGGLRNTEAFF	TGTGCCAGCAGCTCATCCCTAAACGGGGGACTTAGGAACACTGAAGCTTTCTTT
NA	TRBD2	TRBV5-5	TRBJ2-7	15	CASREGLAGGYEQYF	TGTGCCAGCAGGGAAGGGCTAGCGGGGGGATACGAGCAGTACTTC
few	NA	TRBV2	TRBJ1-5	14	CASREGVGLGAQHF	TGTGCCAGCAGGGAAGGGGTGGGTTTAGGGGCCCAGCATTTT
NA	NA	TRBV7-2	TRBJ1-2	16	CASSLADGRAYGGYTF	TGTGCCAGCAGCTTAGCGGACGGCAGGGCCTACGGTGGCTACACCTTC
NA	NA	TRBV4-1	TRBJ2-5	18	CASSQVDLLPSPQETQYF	TGCGCCAGCAGCCAAGTCGACTTGCTGCCTTCCCCCCAAGAGACCCAGTACTTC
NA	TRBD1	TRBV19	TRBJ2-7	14	CASSGTGLSYEQYF	TGTGCCAGTAGCGGGACAGGGCTGTCCTACGAGCAGTACTTC
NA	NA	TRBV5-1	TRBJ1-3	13	CASSSQGGNTIYF	TGCGCCAGCAGTTCCCAGGGTGGAAACACCATATATTTT
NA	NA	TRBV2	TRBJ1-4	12	CASTGEFEKLFF	TGTGCCAGCACAGGGGAGTTCGAAAAACTGTTTTTT
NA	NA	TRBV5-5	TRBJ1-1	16	CASSLTLTARGTEAFF	TGTGCCAGCAGCTTGACATTGACCGCCCGGGGCACTGAAGCTTTCTTT
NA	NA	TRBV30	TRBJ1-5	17	CAWSVSHDRRNNQPQHF	TGTGCCTGGAGTGTATCCCATGACAGGAGGAACAATCAGCCCCAGCATTTT
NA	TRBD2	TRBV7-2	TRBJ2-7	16	CASSSKTSGTMYEQYF	TGTGCCAGCAGCTCAAAGACTAGCGGGACGATGTACGAGCAGTACTTC